The 22 T cell receptor beta chains given below trace back to one sample, sequenced in a study of T-cell memory formation after mild COVID-19. TCRdb recomputed calls from the 5' RACE reads with MiXCR, one row per CDR3 protein. The data show 250,000 to 350,000 distinct CDR3 sequences, less than 20% seen once. The sample was PBMCs or a T cell subset sorted from them (not recorded which). These receptor sequences come from a man between 18 and 35 years old who had mild COVID-19 (a few samples of this study predate the infection). Cell type and time point are not known.

This clonotype was recorded a few times. The V call is TRBV4-3, the J call TRBJ1-5; D remains ambiguous. The V end lost 3 bases, the J end lost 2 bases, and 14 bases lay between the germline ends. This CDR3 comprises 16 residues. Per the germline V gene, CDR1 is LGHNA and CDR2 is YSLEER. The CDR3 nucleotides are TGCGCCAGCAGCCAGGACTTGATCCGGGGCAATCAGCCCCAGCATTTT. Its translation: CASSQDLIRGNQPQHF.

The rearrangement joins TRBV3-1 to TRBJ1-5; D uncertain. The V gene's germline CDR1 is LGHDT and CDR2 YNNKEL (reference sequence). CDR3 length: 12 residues. The V and J ends lost 6 bases and 6 bases respectively, with 9 bases between them. The CDR3 sequence: CASSHTGQPQHF. The CDR3 DNA follows: TGTGCCAGCAGTCACACGGGTCAGCCCCAGCATTTT.

This clonotype was observed a handful of times. The chain links TRBV20-1 to TRBJ1-4, with 7 bases aligning to TRBD1. Germline CDR1 DFQATT, CDR2 SNEGSKA (reference sequence). V lost 5 bases and J lost 3; bases outside the gene matches: 12. CDR3 length: 16 residues. The CDR3 here is CSAHVDRHSANEKLFF. The CDR3 bases are TGCAGTGCTCACGTGGACAGGCACTCGGCTAATGAAAAACTGTTTTTT.

J is TRBJ2-3 and V is TRBV6-5; TRBD2 aligns across 11 bases. The CDR3 runs 16 residues. The V and J ends lost 0 bases and 5 bases, in that order; junction bases with no gene match: 4. Germline assignment: CDR1 MNHEY and CDR2 SVGAGI. The CDR3 DNA sequence: TGTGCCAGCAGTTACTCACTAGCGGGGGCTGAAGATACGCAGTATTTT. This sequence encodes CASSYSLAGAEDTQYF.

The rearrangement links TRBV28 to TRBJ2-3; possible D gene TRBD2, 7 bases. CDR3 length equals 15 residues. V was trimmed by 10 bases and J by 0 bases, leaving 17 bases between them. The germline CDR1 and CDR2 sequences are MDHEN and SYDVKM. The CDR3 DNA reads TGTGCCACCCGCGGCGGGGGCCCTAGCACAGATACGCAGTATTTT. Amino acids: CATRGGGPSTDTQYF.

This chain connects TRBV6-2 or TRBV6-3 to TRBJ2-1; 9 nucleotides align to TRBD1. This CDR3 is 13 amino acids long. V shed 5 bases, J shed 5 bases, and the junction held 1 base outside the gene matches. CDR1 and CDR2 (germline): MNHEY, SVGEGT. The CDR3 sequence is CASSRQGDNEQFF. DNA for the CDR3: TGTGCCAGCAGTCGACAGGGGGACAATGAGCAGTTCTTC.

This chain links TRBV4-3 with TRBJ1-1, with D uncertain. With 0 bases removed from V and 9 bases from J, the gap between germline ends came to 8 bases. This CDR3 is built from 12 residues. Germline-derived CDR1 and CDR2 are LGHNA and YSLEER. CDR3: CASSQDHQKAFF. The CDR3 DNA is TGCGCCAGCAGCCAAGACCACCAGAAAGCTTTCTTT.

This clonotype was picked up many times. The rearrangement links TRBV12-3 or TRBV12-4 to TRBJ2-1; D is unclear. This CDR3 contains 15 residues. V lost 6 bases and J lost 12, with 24 bases in between. CDR3 region: CASSRHGVGRLGQFF. In nucleotides, the CDR3 is TGTGCCAGCAGCCGCCACGGTGTGGGCCGTCTCGGGCAGTTCTTC.

This clonotype was observed a few times. This chain joins TRBV2 and TRBJ1-1; 7 positions match TRBD1. There are 14 residues in the CDR3. After removal of 6 bases from V and 1 base from J, the junction contained 5 bases not matched to a gene. From germline, CDR1 is SNHLY and CDR2 FYNNEI. CDR3 loop: CASRGDRANTEAFF. As DNA, the CDR3 is TGTGCCAGCAGGGGAGACAGGGCGAACACTGAAGCTTTCTTT. The full variable domain, its missing parts supplied by reference TRBV2 and TRBJ1-1, is EPEVTQTPSHQVTQMGQEVILRCVPISNHLYFYWYRQILGQKVEFLVSFYNNEISEKSEIFDDQFSVERPDGSNFTLKIRSTKLEDSAMYFCASRGDRANTEAFFGQGTRLTVV.

In this sample, this clonotype turned up a few times. This rearrangement joins TRBV5-1 to TRBJ2-5, with D perhaps TRBD2 (5 bases). CDR1 and CDR2 (germline): SGHRS, YFSETQ. CDR3 length: 15 residues. Trimming shortened V by 6 bases and J by 0 bases, and 15 bases separated the two germline ends. CDR3 sequence reads: CASTSLAMNQETQYF. In nucleotides, the CDR3 is TGCGCCAGCACATCGCTAGCTATGAACCAAGAGACCCAGTACTTC.

The chain has TRBV7-2 and TRBJ1-5; possible D gene TRBD1, 6 bases. CDR1 SGHTA and CDR2 FQGNSA come from the germline V gene. The CDR3 spans 14 residues. The V gene lost 3 bases and the J gene lost 6 bases, with 12 bases spanning the gap. The DNA of the CDR3 is TGTGCCAGCAGCTTTTCAGGGGTGGGTCAGCCCCAGCATTTT. Translating gives CASSFSGVGQPQHF.

The rearrangement links TRBV5-1 to TRBJ1-3, with D perhaps matching TRBD1 (6 bases). This CDR3 comprises 15 residues. Trimming stripped 3 bases from V and 2 bases from J, with 12 bases between. From germline, CDR1 is SGHRS and CDR2 YFSETQ. The CDR3 here is CASSWDKEAGNTIYF. The CDR3 DNA is TGCGCCAGCAGCTGGGACAAGGAGGCTGGAAACACCATATATTTT.

This clonotype was observed at least ten times. The chain has TRBV5-1 and TRBJ2-7; D is uncertain. Germline lookup yields CDR1 SGHRS and CDR2 YFSETQ. This CDR3 has 14 residues. Trimming pared 2 bases from V and 6 bases from J, leaving 15 bases between. The CDR3, as DNA: TGCGCCAGCAGCTTAGCCATCGAGTTCGTCGAGCAGTACTTC. Residues: CASSLAIEFVEQYF.

The chain is built from TRBV29-1 and TRBJ1-2, with a possible D match to TRBD1 (6 bases). Per the germline V gene, CDR1 is SQVTM and CDR2 is ANQGSEA. The V end lost 1 base, the J end lost 0 bases, and 18 bases lay between the germline ends. The CDR3 has 17 residues. CDR3 nucleotide sequence: TGCAGCGTTGAAGCCGGGGGGCAAGTCCCCACTAACTATGGCTACACCTTC. It yields the protein CSVEAGGQVPTNYGYTF.

This clonotype turned up a few times. The chain is built from TRBV7-2 and TRBJ2-4; D perhaps matches TRBD1 (6 bases). The germline V gene encodes CDR1 SGHTA and CDR2 FQGNSA. The CDR3 contains 15 residues. The V end was cut by 6 bases, the J end by 0 bases, with 12 bases between. CDR3 residues: CASSSHRVAKNIQYF. DNA of the CDR3: TGTGCCAGCAGTTCCCACAGGGTAGCCAAAAACATTCAGTACTTC.

This clonotype was detected a few times. The rearrangement links TRBV9 to TRBJ1-4; D call uncertain. This CDR3 spans 15 amino acids. Looked up from germline, CDR1 is SGDLS and CDR2 is YYNGEE. The V end was cut by 3 bases, the J end by 0 bases, with 9 bases between. The CDR3 DNA follows: TGTGCCAGCAGCGCCTACAGCTCAACTAATGAAAAACTGTTTTTT. Protein product: CASSAYSSTNEKLFF. The variable domain in full, completed from reference TRBV9 and TRBJ1-4, reads DSGVTQTPKHLITATGQRVTLRCSPRSGDLSVYWYQQSLDQGLQFLIQYYNGEERAKGNILERFSAQQFPDLHSELNLSSLELGDSALYFCASSAYSSTNEKLFFGSGTQLSVL.

This chain uses TRBV2 with TRBJ1-1; D possibly corresponds to TRBD1 (6 bases). CDR1 is SNHLY, CDR2 FYNNEI, per germline. The CDR3 contains 14 residues. V was clipped by 4 bases and J by 1 base, with 10 bases between them. The CDR3 spells CASSAQGENTEAFF. For the CDR3, the DNA is TGTGCCAGCAGTGCACAGGGAGAGAACACTGAAGCTTTCTTT.

This clonotype was seen a handful of times. This sequence joins TRBV4-1 and TRBJ1-2; D call uncertain. V was shortened by 2 bases and J by 4 bases, with 8 bases between the two germline ends. Germline values: CDR1 MGHRA, CDR2 YSYEKL. There are 13 residues in the CDR3. The CDR3 region is CASSQQLTYGYTF. The CDR3 nucleotides read TGCGCCAGCAGCCAACAGCTTACCTATGGCTACACCTTC.

This clonotype was counted a few times. The gene calls are TRBV29-1 and TRBJ2-7; D unclear. The V end lost 0 bases, the J end lost 6 bases, and 12 bases lay between the germline ends. This CDR3 is built from 13 residues. CDR1 and CDR2 from the germline V gene are SQVTM and ANQGSEA. For the CDR3, the DNA is TGCAGCGTTGAAGATTTTTCCACAAGCGAGCAGTACTTC. This codes for CSVEDFSTSEQYF.

This chain links TRBV11-2 with TRBJ2-1; D is tentatively TRBD1 or TRBD2 (5 bases each). CDR1 SGHAT and CDR2 FQNNGV come from the germline V gene. This CDR3 has 15 amino acids. Between the trimmed V and J ends, which lost 5 bases and 6 bases, there was a span of 17 bases. The CDR3 bases are TGTGCCAGCAGCCTGAGGGGCCGGAGCCCCAATGAGCAGTTCTTC. This codes for CASSLRGRSPNEQFF.

The chain has TRBV10-3 and TRBJ1-5, with 9 nucleotides matching TRBD1. The length of the CDR3 is 15 residues. Germline V gives CDR1 ENHRY, CDR2 SYGVKD. With 4 bases clipped from V and 7 bases from J, the junction kept 8 bases outside the gene matches. CDR3 DNA sequence: TGTGCCATCAGTGCTCGACAGGGGGTTGGCCAGCCCCAGCATTTT. This sequence encodes CAISARQGVGQPQHF.

This clonotype was counted at least ten times. The chain has TRBV10-1 and TRBJ2-3, with 7 positions matching TRBD1. V trimming: 8 bases; J trimming: 3 bases; junction bases outside the gene matches: 5. Germline-derived CDR1 and CDR2 are WNHNN and SYGVQD (reference sequence). The CDR3 length is 13 residues. The CDR3 loop is CASARDRTDTQYF. CDR3 in DNA: TGCGCCAGCGCACGGGACAGAACAGATACGCAGTATTTT.